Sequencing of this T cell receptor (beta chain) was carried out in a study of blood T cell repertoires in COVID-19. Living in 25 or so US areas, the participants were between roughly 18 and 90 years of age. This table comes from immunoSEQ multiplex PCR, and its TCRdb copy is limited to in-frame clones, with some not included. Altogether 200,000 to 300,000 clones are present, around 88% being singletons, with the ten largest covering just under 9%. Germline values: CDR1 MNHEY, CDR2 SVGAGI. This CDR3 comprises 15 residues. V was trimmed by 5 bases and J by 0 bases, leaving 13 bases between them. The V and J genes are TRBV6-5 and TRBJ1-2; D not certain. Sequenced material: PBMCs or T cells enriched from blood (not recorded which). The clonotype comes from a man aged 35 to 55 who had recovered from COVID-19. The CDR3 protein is CASSRTVASNYGYTF. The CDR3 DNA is TGTGCCAGCAGTCGAACAGTTGCCTCTAACTATGGCTACACCTTC.